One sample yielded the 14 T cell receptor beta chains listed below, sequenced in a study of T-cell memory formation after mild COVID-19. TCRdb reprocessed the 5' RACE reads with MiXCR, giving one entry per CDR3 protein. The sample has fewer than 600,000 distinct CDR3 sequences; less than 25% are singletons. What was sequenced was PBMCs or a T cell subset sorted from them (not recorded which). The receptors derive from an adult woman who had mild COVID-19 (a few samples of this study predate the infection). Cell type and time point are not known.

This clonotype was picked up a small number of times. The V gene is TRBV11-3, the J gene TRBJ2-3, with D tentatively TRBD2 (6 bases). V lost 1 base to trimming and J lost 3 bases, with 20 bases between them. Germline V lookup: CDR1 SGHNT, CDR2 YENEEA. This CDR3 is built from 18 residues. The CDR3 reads CASSLVGGREERTDTQYF. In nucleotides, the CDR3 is TGTGCCAGCAGCTTAGTAGGCGGCAGGGAGGAGAGGACAGATACGCAGTATTTT.

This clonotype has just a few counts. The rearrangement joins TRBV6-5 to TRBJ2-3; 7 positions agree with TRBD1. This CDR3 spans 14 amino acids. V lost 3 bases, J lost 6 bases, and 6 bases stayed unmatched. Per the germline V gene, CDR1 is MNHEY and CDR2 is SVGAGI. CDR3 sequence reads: CASSYETGVDTQYF. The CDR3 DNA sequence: TGTGCCAGCAGTTATGAAACAGGGGTGGATACGCAGTATTTT.

CDR3 protein: CASSTGLADTDTQYF. CDR3 DNA sequence: TGTGCCAGCAGCACGGGACTAGCTGACACAGATACGCAGTATTTT. V and J are TRBV7-2 and TRBJ2-3, with 9 bases lining up with TRBD2. Germline CDR1 reads SGHTA; CDR2 reads FQGNSA. The CDR3 sequence is 15 residues long. J was trimmed by 2 bases and V by 5 bases; bases with no gene match: 5. Based on the CDR3 plus reference TRBV7-2 and TRBJ2-3, the full variable domain is GAGVSQSPSNKVTEKGKDVELRCDPISGHTALYWYRQSLGQGLEFLIYFQGNSAPDKSGLPSDRFSAERTGGSVSTLTIQRTQQEDSAVYLCASSTGLADTDTQYFGPGTRLTVL.

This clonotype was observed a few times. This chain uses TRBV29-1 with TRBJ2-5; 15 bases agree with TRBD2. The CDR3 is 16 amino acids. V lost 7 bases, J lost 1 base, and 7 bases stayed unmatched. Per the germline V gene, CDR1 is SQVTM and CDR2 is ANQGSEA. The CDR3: CSAAGTSGRTQETQYF. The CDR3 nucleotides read TGCAGCGCCGCCGGGACTAGCGGGAGGACCCAAGAGACCCAGTACTTC.

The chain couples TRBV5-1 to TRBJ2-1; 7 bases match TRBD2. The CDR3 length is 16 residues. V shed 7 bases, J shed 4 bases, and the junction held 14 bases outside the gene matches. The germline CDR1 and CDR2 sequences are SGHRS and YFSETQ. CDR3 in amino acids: CASAFRAGPIYNEQFF. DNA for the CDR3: TGCGCCAGCGCCTTCCGAGCGGGGCCGATTTACAATGAGCAGTTCTTC.

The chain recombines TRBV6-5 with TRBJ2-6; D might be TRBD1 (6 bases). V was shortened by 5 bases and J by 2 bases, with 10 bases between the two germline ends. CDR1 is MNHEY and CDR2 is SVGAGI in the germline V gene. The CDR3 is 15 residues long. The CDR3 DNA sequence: TGTGCCAGCAGTCAAACAGGGCCTGGGGCCAACGTCCTGACTTTC. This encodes CASSQTGPGANVLTF.

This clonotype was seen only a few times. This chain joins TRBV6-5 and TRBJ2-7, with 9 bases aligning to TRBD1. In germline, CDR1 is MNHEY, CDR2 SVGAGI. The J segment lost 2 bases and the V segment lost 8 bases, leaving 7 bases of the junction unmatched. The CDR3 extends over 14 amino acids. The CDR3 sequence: CASSRQGGAYEQYF. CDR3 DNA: TGTGCCAGCTCTCGACAGGGGGGTGCCTACGAGCAGTACTTC.

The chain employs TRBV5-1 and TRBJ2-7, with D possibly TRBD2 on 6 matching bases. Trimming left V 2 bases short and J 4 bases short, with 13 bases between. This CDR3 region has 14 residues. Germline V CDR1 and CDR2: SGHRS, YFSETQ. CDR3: CASSLSGAVYEQYF. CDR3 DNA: TGCGCCAGCAGCTTATCGGGAGCGGTTTACGAGCAGTACTTC.

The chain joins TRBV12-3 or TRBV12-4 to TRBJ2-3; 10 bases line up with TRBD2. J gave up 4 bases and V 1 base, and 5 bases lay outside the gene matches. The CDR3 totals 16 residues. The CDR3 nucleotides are TGTGCCAGCAGTTTAGGAGCGGGAGGGCCTTCAGATACGCAGTATTTT. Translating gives CASSLGAGGPSDTQYF.

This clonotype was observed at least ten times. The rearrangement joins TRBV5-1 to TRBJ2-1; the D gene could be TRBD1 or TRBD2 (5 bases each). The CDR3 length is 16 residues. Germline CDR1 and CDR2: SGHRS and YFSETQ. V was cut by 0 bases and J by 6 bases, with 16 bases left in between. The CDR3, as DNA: TGCGCCAGCAGCTTGGGGGGGTACGTTAGCCTCAATGAGCAGTTCTTC. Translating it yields CASSLGGYVSLNEQFF.

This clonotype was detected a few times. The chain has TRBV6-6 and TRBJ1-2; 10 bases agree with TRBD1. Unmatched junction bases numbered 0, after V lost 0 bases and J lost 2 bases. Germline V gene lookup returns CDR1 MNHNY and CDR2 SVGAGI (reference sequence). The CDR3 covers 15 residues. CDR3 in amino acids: CASSYSTGGNYGYTF. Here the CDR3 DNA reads TGTGCCAGCAGTTACTCGACAGGGGGCAACTATGGCTACACCTTC.

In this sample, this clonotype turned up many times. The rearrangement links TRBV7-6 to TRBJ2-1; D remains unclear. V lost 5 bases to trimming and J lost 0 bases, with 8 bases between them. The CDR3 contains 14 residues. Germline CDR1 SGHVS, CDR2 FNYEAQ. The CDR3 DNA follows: TGTGCCAGCAGCCCCCAGGACTCCTACAATGAGCAGTTCTTC. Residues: CASSPQDSYNEQFF.

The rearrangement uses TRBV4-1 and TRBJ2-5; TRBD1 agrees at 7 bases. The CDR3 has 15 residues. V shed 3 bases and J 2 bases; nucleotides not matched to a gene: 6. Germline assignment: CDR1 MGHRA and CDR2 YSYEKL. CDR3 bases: TGCGCCAGCAGCCACTACGGACAGGCGCAAGAGACCCAGTACTTC. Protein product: CASSHYGQAQETQYF.

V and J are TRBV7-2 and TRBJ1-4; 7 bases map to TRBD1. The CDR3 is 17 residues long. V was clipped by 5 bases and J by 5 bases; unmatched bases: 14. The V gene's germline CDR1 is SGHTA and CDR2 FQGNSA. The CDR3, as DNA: TGTGCCAGCAGCCCCTTTTCGGACAGGCTCAGCAATGAAAAACTGTTTTTT. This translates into CASSPFSDRLSNEKLFF.